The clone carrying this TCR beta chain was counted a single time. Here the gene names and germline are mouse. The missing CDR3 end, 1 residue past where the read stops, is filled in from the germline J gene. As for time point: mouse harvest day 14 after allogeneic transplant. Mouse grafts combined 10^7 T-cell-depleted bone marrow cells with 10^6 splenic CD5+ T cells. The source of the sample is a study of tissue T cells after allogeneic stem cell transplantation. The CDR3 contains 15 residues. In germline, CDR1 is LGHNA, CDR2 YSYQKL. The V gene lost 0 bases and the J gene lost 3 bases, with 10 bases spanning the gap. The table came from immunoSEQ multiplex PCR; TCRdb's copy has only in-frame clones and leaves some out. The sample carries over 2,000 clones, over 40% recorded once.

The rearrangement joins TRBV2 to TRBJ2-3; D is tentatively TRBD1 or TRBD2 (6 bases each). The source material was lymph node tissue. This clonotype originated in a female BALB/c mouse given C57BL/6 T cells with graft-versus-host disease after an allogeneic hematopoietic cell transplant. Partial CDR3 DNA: TGTGCCAGCAGCCAAGAAGGAGGGGGGGCAGAAACGCTGTAT. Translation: CASSQEGGGAETLY. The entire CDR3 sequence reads CASSQEGGGAETLYF.